This T cell receptor beta chain was sequenced during a study of shared clonotypes between healthy human individuals. Study-level findings and limits: Larger richness was generally estimated for naive than memory subsets.

Original processing methods: In the immunoSEQ data, sequences were junction-only and lacked quality scores, so filtering differed. Only in-frame clones appear in the TCRdb table, and some are missing; sequencing was by immunoSEQ multiplex PCR. From that table come the V and J calls and clone size; the DNA was used to work out D and trimming. Among nearly 1 million clones listed, approximately 80% were seen once. Trimming pared 4 bases from V and 2 bases from J, leaving 16 bases between. This CDR3 comprises 15 residues. Germline loops: CDR1 SGHRS, CDR2 YFSETQ. About this clone: The antigen is undetermined.

This chain links TRBV5-1 with TRBJ2-7; D could derive from TRBD1 or TRBD2 (6 bases each). This TCR was sampled from a man in his late teens or twenties in good health. Sequenced input: memory CD4+ T cells sorted from blood. Subset: CD45RA-negative fraction. In nucleotides, the CDR3 is TGCGCCAGCAGCACGGGGGCGGAGTTTACCTACGAGCAGTACTTC. Translated, it gives CASSTGAEFTYEQYF.